The 31 T cell receptor beta chains below were found in one sample sequenced in a study of Ad26.COV2.S vaccination and SARS-CoV-2 variants. Assay: immunoSEQ multiplex PCR; the TCRdb copy retains only in-frame clones and omits some. The table lists 300,000 to 350,000 clones, roughly nine tenths of them singletons. Treatment meaning: around 19 received Ad26.COV2.S at low or high dose, single or two shots; roughly five received placebo; per-sample allocation not given. Collection of samples fell on day 63 after the first vaccine or placebo injection. Sequencing was performed on peripheral blood, taken in a trial of Ad26.COV2.S vaccine versus placebo. Receptors were obtained from a person between 18 and 60 years old who received the Ad26.COV2.S COVID-19 vaccine or a placebo.

The sample holds one count of this clone. The chain joins TRBV10-1 to TRBJ2-2; D uncertain. Germline V gene data show CDR1 as WNHNN and CDR2 as SYGVQD (reference sequence). The CDR3 has 14 amino acids. The V gene lost 0 bases and the J gene lost 5 bases, with 7 bases spanning the gap. The CDR3 DNA reads TGCGCCAGCAGTGAGTCTTACGTTACCGGGGAGCTGTTTTTT. It specifies CASSESYVTGELFF.

This clone showed up just once. The rearrangement joins TRBV9 to TRBJ1-2; unclear D gene. Trimming took off 3 bases at V and 8 bases at J, with 11 bases between the two ends. The V gene's germline CDR1 is SGDLS and CDR2 YYNGEE. The CDR3 has 12 residues. CDR3 coding DNA: TGTGCCAGCAGCGGCGAGGGTGGCGGCTACACCTTC. Protein sequence: CASSGEGGGYTF.

The V and J genes are TRBV19 and TRBJ1-4; 7 bases fit TRBD1. Per germline, CDR1 LNHDA and CDR2 SQIVND (reference sequence). This CDR3 has 16 residues. Unmatched junction bases numbered 9, after V lost 2 bases and J lost 6 bases. CDR3 in amino acids: CASSIRVGGPDEKLFF. The CDR3 region has the DNA TGTGCCAGTAGTATAAGGGTAGGGGGCCCGGATGAAAAACTGTTTTTT.

The CDR3 spells CASSSGRSYEQYV. DNA of the CDR3: TGTGCCAGCAGTTCCGGGAGATCCTACGAGCAGTACGTC. V gene TRBV12-3 or TRBV12-4 combines with J gene TRBJ2-7; weak D call: TRBD2 (6 bases). V shed 4 bases and J shed 1 base, with 8 bases lying between them. The CDR3 has 13 residues.

V usage is TRBV11-3 and J usage is TRBJ2-1; the match to TRBD2 covers 8 bases. The J segment lost 1 base and the V segment lost 1 base, leaving 9 bases of the junction unmatched. Germline loops: CDR1 SGHNT, CDR2 YENEEA. The CDR3 contains 18 residues. The DNA of the CDR3 is TGTGCCAGCAGCTTAGTCCTAGCGGGCATCCCGTCCTACAATGAGCAGTTCTTC. It codes for CASSLVLAGIPSYNEQFF.

In the case of this clone: A junction end diverges from the germline sequence, so it may reflect a read error. The chain is built from TRBV29-1 and TRBJ2-2, with D possibly being TRBD1 or TRBD2 (5 bases each). This CDR3 is built from 14 residues. Germline CDR1 SQVTM, CDR2 ANQGSEA. The CDR3 loop reads CSVGATRGTGELFF. The DNA of the CDR3 is TGCAGTGTTGGGGCCACGAGAGGGACCGGGGAGCTGTTTTTT.

The rearrangement uses TRBV18 and TRBJ1-2; tentatively, D is TRBD1 (6 bases). V dropped 3 bases and J dropped 10 bases, with 18 bases sitting between them. Germline V gene sequence: CDR1 KGHSH, CDR2 LQKENI. This CDR3 contains 14 residues. The CDR3 loop reads CASSPTDSLRTYTF. CDR3 in DNA: TGTGCCAGCTCACCTACGGACAGTCTAAGGACCTACACCTTC.

CDR3 in DNA: TGCGCTTCCGGGAGGAGCGGGGGGTACAATGAGCAGTTCTTC. It yields the protein CASGRSGGYNEQFF. V gene TRBV4-1 combines with J gene TRBJ2-1, with 9 nucleotides matching TRBD2. The CDR3 loop spans 14 amino acids. Germline CDR1 is MGHRA and CDR2 is YSYEKL.

The chain employs TRBV29-1 and TRBJ1-1, with a possible D match to TRBD1 (5 bases). V was pared by 4 bases and J by 1 base, with 13 bases between. Germline V gene data show CDR1 as SQVTM and CDR2 as ANQGSEA. The CDR3 contains 14 residues. The CDR3 loop is CSVGFETANTEAFF. In DNA form, the CDR3 reads TGCAGCGTTGGGTTCGAGACAGCGAACACTGAAGCTTTCTTT. The full variable domain, in which reference TRBV29-1 and TRBJ1-1 provide the parts outside the CDR3, is SAVISQKPSRDICQRGTSLTIQCQVDSQVTMMFWYRQQPGQSLTLIATANQGSEATYESGFVIDKFPISRPNLTFSTLTVSNMSPEDSSIYLCSVGFETANTEAFFGQGTRLTVV.

The chain employs TRBV3-1 (or the pseudogene TRBV3-2) and TRBJ2-1, with 7 bases aligning to TRBD2. The CDR3 totals 16 residues. From germline, CDR1 is LGHDT and CDR2 YNNKEL (reference sequence). V lost 4 bases to trimming and J lost 10 bases; unmatched junction nucleotides: 16. The CDR3 DNA follows: TGTGCCAGCAGCCGAAACGAGGGCGCGGGAGTAAGCGAGCAGTTCTTC. Protein product: CASSRNEGAGVSEQFF.

The chain joins TRBV5-6 to TRBJ2-7; the D gene is possibly TRBD2 (6 bases). V lost 2 bases to trimming and J lost 6 bases, with 9 bases between them. The germline CDR1 and CDR2 sequences are SGHDT and YYEEEE. The CDR3 is made up of 12 amino acids. CDR3 nucleotide sequence: TGTGCCAGCAGCTTAAGGGGAGGCGAGCAGTACTTC. Its protein product is CASSLRGGEQYF.

V is TRBV7-6 and J is TRBJ2-1; no clear D gene. V was clipped by 1 base and J by 11 bases, with 24 bases between them. The CDR3 has 17 residues. Germline V CDR1 and CDR2: SGHVS, FNYEAQ. The DNA for the CDR3 is TGTGCCAGCAGCTTAGAGTCCGGGCCTAGGATCGGACGTAAGCAGTTCTTC. Its translation: CASSLESGPRIGRKQFF.

The gene calls are TRBV7-9 and TRBJ1-1, with D possibly matching TRBD1 (5 bases). Germline V lookup: CDR1 SEHNR, CDR2 FQNEAQ (reference sequence). The CDR3 sequence is 14 residues long. V lost 5 bases to trimming and J lost 4 bases, with 14 bases between them. CDR3 region: CASSRRGGGTEAFF. The CDR3 DNA reads TGTGCCAGCAGCCGCCGGGGTGGGGGCACTGAAGCTTTCTTT.

The V call is TRBV2, the J call TRBJ2-7; weak D call: TRBD2 (6 bases). V was shortened by 8 bases and J by 6 bases, with 17 bases between the two germline ends. This CDR3 spans 13 amino acids. Germline V lookup: CDR1 SNHLY, CDR2 FYNNEI. The chain's CDR3 is CASGYGVGGEQYV. The CDR3 nucleotides are TGTGCCAGCGGCTATGGGGTCGGGGGCGAGCAGTACGTC.

V is TRBV7-6 and J is TRBJ1-2; TRBD1 might be the D (5 bases). V was pared by 3 bases and J by 8 bases, with 13 bases between. The CDR3 is made up of 13 amino acids. Germline assignment: CDR1 SGHVS and CDR2 FNYEAQ. CDR3 coding DNA: TGTGCCAGCAGCTTCGGGGGATCCGAGGGCTACACCTTC. Translating it yields CASSFGGSEGYTF.

The rearrangement uses TRBV21-1 and TRBJ1-2; the tabulated D call, TRBD1, remains unverified against the DNA. TRBV21-1 is noted as a pseudogene. CDR3 size: 16 residues. The chain's CDR3 is CASSKKTGAMGYGYTF. The CDR3 DNA reads as TGTGCCAGCAGCAAGAAAACAGGGGCTATGGGCTATGGCTACACCTTC.

The chain is built from TRBV9 and TRBJ1-1, with D possibly matching TRBD1 (5 bases). Trimming left V 0 bases short and J 0 bases short, with 12 bases between. The CDR3 sequence is 16 residues long. Germline CDR1 SGDLS, CDR2 YYNGEE. As DNA, the CDR3 is TGTGCCAGCAGCGTAGATTCTGGGGCGTTGAACACTGAAGCTTTCTTT. Amino acid sequence: CASSVDSGALNTEAFF.

This rearrangement joins TRBV20-1 to TRBJ2-1; no clear D gene. The germline V and J ends were trimmed by 6 bases and 9 bases, with 12 bases remaining between them. Germline loops: CDR1 DFQATT, CDR2 SNEGSKA (reference sequence). The CDR3 is made up of 11 amino acids. The CDR3 spells CSAVGLGEQFF. CDR3 nucleotides: TGCAGTGCGGTAGGCCTCGGTGAGCAGTTCTTC.

The genes are TRBV11-3 and TRBJ2-1, with D possibly matching TRBD2 (5 bases). The length of the CDR3 is 13 residues. V lost 6 bases and J 9 bases, leaving 15 bases between the germline ends. CDR1 and CDR2 (germline): SGHNT, YENEEA. The CDR3 protein is CASSLPGLVEQFF. CDR3 sequence (DNA): TGTGCCAGCAGTCTTCCAGGACTGGTTGAGCAGTTCTTC.

The CDR3 reads CASRERGGNYGYTF. CDR3 sequence (DNA): TGTGCCAGCAGAGAGCGCGGGGGTAACTATGGCTACACCTTC. The chain carries TRBV6-5 and TRBJ1-2; D is possibly TRBD1 (5 bases). Germline V gene data show CDR1 as MNHEY and CDR2 as SVGAGI. Trimming took off 6 bases at V and 1 base at J, with 12 bases between the two ends. The CDR3 loop spans 14 amino acids.

J is TRBJ1-5 and V is TRBV19; D not resolved. CDR3 length: 13 amino acids. Germline values: CDR1 LNHDA, CDR2 SQIVND (reference sequence). Trimming took 5 bases from V and 0 from J, leaving 5 bases between them. This CDR3 is CASSADSNQPQHF. DNA of the CDR3: TGTGCCAGTAGTGCGGATAGCAATCAGCCCCAGCATTTT.

The chain recombines TRBV6-5 with TRBJ1-6; perhaps TRBD1 as D (5 bases). The CDR3 extends over 14 amino acids. CDR1 and CDR2 (germline): MNHEY, SVGAGI. V was clipped by 5 bases and J by 7 bases, with 12 bases between them. The chain's CDR3 is CASSRGGFNSPLHF. CDR3 nucleotides: TGTGCCAGCAGTCGCGGGGGATTCAATTCACCCCTCCACTTT.

In nucleotides, the CDR3 is TGTGCCAGCAGTTCACCACATCCGGGACCTTCGAGGTCTGGGTCTGGAAACACCATATATTTT. Protein product: CASSSPHPGPSRSGSGNTIYF. The gene calls are TRBV28 and TRBJ1-3, with D possibly TRBD1 on 5 matching bases. V lost 4 bases and J 1 base, leaving 29 bases between the germline ends. Germline V gene sequence: CDR1 MDHEN, CDR2 SYDVKM. The CDR3 totals 21 residues.

J is TRBJ1-2 and V is TRBV6-5; D unresolved. Between the trimmed V and J ends, which lost 2 bases and 0 bases, there was a span of 10 bases. This CDR3 contains 15 residues. CDR1 MNHEY and CDR2 SVGAGI come from the germline V gene. Here the CDR3 reads CASSYAPKPNYGYTF. DNA of the CDR3: TGTGCCAGCAGTTACGCCCCCAAGCCTAACTATGGCTACACCTTC.

The genes are TRBV5-4 and TRBJ2-1, with TRBD1 matching over 7 bases. Germline V gene lookup returns CDR1 SGHNT and CDR2 YYREEE (reference sequence). V dropped 0 bases and J dropped 10; count of bases not matched to a gene: 10. The CDR3 has 15 residues. The CDR3 spells CASSLAGTDPREQFF. The CDR3 bases are TGTGCCAGCAGCTTGGCCGGGACAGACCCAAGGGAGCAGTTCTTC.

This clone has just one count. The chain joins TRBV6-1 to TRBJ1-5; tentatively, D is TRBD1 (5 bases). The ends were cut back, 3 bases at V and 9 bases at J, with 15 bases in the middle. The CDR3 is made up of 14 amino acids. Looked up from germline, CDR1 is MNHNS and CDR2 is SASEGT. The CDR3 reads CASSDEGRVRPQHF. The DNA of the CDR3 is TGTGCCAGCAGTGACGAAGGCAGGGTACGGCCCCAGCATTTT.

The chain carries TRBV6-5 and TRBJ2-7; D may correspond to TRBD1 or TRBD2 (5 bases each). CDR1 is MNHEY and CDR2 is SVGAGI in the germline V gene. The CDR3 is 13 amino acids. V was shortened by 8 bases and J by 1 base, with 12 bases between the two germline ends. The CDR3 here is CASEGPLSYEQYV. As DNA, the CDR3 is TGTGCCAGCGAGGGACCCCTATCCTACGAGCAGTACGTC.

This sequence joins TRBV3-1 (or the pseudogene TRBV3-2) and TRBJ2-7; possibly TRBD2 for D (5 bases). With 6 bases removed from V and 7 bases from J, the gap between germline ends came to 10 bases. Germline CDR1 and CDR2: LGHDT and YNNKEL (reference sequence). The CDR3 is 11 residues long. In DNA form, the CDR3 reads TGTGCCAGCAGTCAAACGGGGGAGCAGTACTTC. Residues: CASSQTGEQYF.

This rearrangement joins TRBV19 to TRBJ1-4, with a possible D match to TRBD1 (6 bases). The CDR3 totals 15 residues. Between the trimmed V and J ends, which lost 3 bases and 7 bases, there was a span of 15 bases. The V gene's germline CDR1 is LNHDA and CDR2 SQIVND (reference sequence). CDR3 nucleotide sequence: TGTGCCAGTAGTATCAAAGGGGGTATGGGTGAAAAACTGTTTTTT. As protein: CASSIKGGMGEKLFF.

The CDR3 reads CSASWETQYF. The CDR3 bases are TGCAGTGCTTCGTGGGAGACGCAGTATTTT. The V call is TRBV20-1, the J call TRBJ2-3; D is perhaps TRBD2 (5 bases). Germline V gives CDR1 DFQATT, CDR2 SNEGSKA (reference sequence). With 5 bases removed from V and 9 bases from J, the gap between germline ends came to 9 bases. This CDR3 has 10 residues.

The chain joins TRBV4-1 to TRBJ1-1; TRBD1 might be the D (6 bases). Trimming removed 2 bases from V and 6 bases from J, with 19 bases in between. CDR1 and CDR2 from the germline V gene are MGHRA and YSYEKL. CDR3 length: 16 amino acids. The CDR3 sequence is CASSQTGTKAFPEAFF. The CDR3 DNA reads TGCGCCAGCAGCCAAACTGGGACAAAGGCGTTCCCTGAAGCTTTCTTT.